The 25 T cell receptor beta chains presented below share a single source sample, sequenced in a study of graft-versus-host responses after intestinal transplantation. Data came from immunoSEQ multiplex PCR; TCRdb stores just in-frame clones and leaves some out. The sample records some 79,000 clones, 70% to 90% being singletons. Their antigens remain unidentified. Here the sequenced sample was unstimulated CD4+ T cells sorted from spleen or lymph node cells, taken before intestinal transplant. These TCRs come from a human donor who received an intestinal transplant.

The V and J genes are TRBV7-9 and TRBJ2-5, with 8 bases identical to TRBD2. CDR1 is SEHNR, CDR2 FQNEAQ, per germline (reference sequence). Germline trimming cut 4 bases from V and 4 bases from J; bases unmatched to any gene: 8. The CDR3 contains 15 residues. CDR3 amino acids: CASSYLPGGPETQYF. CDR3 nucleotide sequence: TGTGCCAGCAGCTACCTTCCGGGAGGGCCAGAGACCCAGTACTTC.

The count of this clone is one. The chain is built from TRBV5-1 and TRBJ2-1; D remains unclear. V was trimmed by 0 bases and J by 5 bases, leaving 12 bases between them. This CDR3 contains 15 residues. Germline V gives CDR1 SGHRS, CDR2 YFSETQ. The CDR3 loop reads CASSLAPRGNNEQFF. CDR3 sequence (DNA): TGCGCCAGCAGCTTGGCGCCCAGAGGAAACAATGAGCAGTTCTTC.

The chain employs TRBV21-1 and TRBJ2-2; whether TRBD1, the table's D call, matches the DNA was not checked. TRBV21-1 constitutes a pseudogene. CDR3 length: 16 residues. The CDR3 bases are TGTGCCAGCAGCCCCCGGAGAGAGGGGGACACCGGGGAGCTGTTTTTT. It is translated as CASSPRREGDTGELFF.

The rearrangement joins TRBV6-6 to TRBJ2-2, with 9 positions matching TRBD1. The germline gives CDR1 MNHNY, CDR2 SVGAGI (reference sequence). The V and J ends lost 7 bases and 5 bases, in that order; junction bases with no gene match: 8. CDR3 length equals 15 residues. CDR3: CASITGGAGTGELFF. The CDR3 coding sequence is TGTGCCAGCATCACAGGGGGCGCGGGGACCGGGGAGCTGTTTTTT.

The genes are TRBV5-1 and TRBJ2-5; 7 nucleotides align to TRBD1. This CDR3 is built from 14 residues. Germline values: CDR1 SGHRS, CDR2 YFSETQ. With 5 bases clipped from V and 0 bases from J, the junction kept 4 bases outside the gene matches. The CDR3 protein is CASRGTVYQETQYF. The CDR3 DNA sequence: TGCGCCAGCAGAGGGACAGTGTACCAAGAGACCCAGTACTTC. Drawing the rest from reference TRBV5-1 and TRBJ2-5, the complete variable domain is KAGVTQTPRYLIKTRGQQVTLSCSPISGHRSVSWYQQTPGQGLQFLFEYFSETQRNKGNFPGRFSGRQFSNSRSEMNVSTLELGDSALYLCASRGTVYQETQYFGPGTRLLVL.

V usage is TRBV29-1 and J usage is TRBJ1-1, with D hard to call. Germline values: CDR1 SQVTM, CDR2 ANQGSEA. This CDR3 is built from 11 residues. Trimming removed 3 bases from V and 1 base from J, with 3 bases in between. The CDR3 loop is CSVDKNTEAFF. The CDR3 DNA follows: TGCAGCGTTGACAAGAACACTGAAGCTTTCTTT.

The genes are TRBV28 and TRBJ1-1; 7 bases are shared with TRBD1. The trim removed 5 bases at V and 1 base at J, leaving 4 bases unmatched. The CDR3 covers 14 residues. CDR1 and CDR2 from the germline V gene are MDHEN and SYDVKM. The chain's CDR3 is CASSPGQRNTEAFF. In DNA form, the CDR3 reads TGTGCCAGCAGTCCGGGACAGAGGAACACTGAAGCTTTCTTT.

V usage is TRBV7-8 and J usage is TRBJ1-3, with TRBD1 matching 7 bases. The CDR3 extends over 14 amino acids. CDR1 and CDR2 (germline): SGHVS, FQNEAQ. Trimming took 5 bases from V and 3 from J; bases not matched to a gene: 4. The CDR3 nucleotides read TGTGCCAGCAGCCCGGGACAGCTTGGAAACACCATATATTTT. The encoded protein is CASSPGQLGNTIYF.

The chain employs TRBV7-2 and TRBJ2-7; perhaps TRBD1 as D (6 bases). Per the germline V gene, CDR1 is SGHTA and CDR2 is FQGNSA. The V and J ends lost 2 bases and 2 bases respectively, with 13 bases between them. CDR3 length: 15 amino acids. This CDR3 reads CASSLSGQTTYEQYF. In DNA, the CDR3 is TGTGCCAGCAGCTTATCCGGACAGACAACCTACGAGCAGTACTTC.

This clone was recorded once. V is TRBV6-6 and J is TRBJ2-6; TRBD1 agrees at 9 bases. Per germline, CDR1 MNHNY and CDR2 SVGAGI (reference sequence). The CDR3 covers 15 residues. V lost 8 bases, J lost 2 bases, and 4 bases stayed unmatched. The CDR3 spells CASGWTGAGANVLTF. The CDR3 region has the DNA TGTGCCAGCGGGTGGACAGGGGCTGGGGCCAACGTCCTGACTTTC.

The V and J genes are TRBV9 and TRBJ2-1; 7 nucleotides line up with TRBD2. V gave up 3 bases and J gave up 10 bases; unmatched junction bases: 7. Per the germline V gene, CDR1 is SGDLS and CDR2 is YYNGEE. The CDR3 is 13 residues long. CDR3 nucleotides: TGTGCCAGCAGCGCCTCGGGGCGGGAGGAGCAGTTCTTC. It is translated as CASSASGREEQFF.

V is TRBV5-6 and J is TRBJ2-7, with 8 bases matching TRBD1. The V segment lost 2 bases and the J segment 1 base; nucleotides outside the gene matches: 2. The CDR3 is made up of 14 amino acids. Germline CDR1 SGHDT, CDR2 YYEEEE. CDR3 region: CASSFDRGSYEQYF. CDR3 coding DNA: TGTGCCAGCAGCTTCGACAGGGGATCCTACGAGCAGTACTTC.

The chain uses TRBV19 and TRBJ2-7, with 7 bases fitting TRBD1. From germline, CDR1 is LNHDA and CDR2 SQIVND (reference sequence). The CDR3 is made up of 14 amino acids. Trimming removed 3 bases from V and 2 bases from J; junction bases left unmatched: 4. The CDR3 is CASSIGTGAYEQYF. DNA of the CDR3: TGTGCCAGTAGTATCGGCACAGGGGCCTACGAGCAGTACTTC. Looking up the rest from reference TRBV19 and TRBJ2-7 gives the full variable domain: DGGITQSPKYLFRKEGQNVTLSCEQNLNHDAMYWYRQDPGQGLRLIYYSQIVNDFQKGDIAEGYSVSREKKESFPLTVTSAQKNPTAFYLCASSIGTGAYEQYFGPGTRLTVT.

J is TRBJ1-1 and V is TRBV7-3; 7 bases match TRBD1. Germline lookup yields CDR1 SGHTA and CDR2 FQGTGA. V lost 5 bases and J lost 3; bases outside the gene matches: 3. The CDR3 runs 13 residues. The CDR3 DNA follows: TGTGCCAGCAGCCCCGGGACAGACACTGAAGCTTTCTTT. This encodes CASSPGTDTEAFF. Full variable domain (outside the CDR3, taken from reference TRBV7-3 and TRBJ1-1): GAGVSQTPSNKVTEKGKYVELRCDPISGHTALYWYRQSLGQGPEFLIYFQGTGAADDSGLPNDRFFAVRPEGSVSTLKIQRTERGDSAVYLCASSPGTDTEAFFGQGTRLTVV.

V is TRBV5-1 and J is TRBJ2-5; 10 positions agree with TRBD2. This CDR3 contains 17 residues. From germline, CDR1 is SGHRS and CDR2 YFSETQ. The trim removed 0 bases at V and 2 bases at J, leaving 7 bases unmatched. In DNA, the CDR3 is TGCGCCAGCAGCTTGGCCCTGGGACTAGCGTCTCAAGAGACCCAGTACTTC. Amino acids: CASSLALGLASQETQYF.

The CDR3 DNA reads as TGTGCCAGCAGCTCGACAGGTGGTGAAAACACCATATATTTT. Its protein is CASSSTGGENTIYF. The chain uses TRBV9 and TRBJ1-3; perhaps TRBD1 as D (6 bases). CDR3 length: 14 residues. Germline V lookup: CDR1 SGDLS, CDR2 YYNGEE. V shed 4 bases and J shed 6 bases, with 14 bases lying between them.

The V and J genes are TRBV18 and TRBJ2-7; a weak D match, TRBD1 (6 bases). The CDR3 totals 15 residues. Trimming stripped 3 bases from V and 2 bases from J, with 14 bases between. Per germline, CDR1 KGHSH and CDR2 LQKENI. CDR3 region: CASSPLPGDTYEQYF. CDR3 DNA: TGTGCCAGCTCACCTTTGCCCGGGGACACCTACGAGCAGTACTTC.

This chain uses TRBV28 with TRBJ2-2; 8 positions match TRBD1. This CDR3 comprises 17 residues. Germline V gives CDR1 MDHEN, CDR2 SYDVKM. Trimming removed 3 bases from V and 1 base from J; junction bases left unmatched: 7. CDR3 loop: CASSFGGTGVNTGELFF. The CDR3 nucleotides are TGTGCCAGCAGTTTTGGGGGGACAGGAGTGAACACCGGGGAGCTGTTTTTT. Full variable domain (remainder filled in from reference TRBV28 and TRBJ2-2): DVKVTQSSRYLVKRTGEKVFLECVQDMDHENMFWYRQDPGLGLRLIYFSYDVKMKEKGDIPEGYSVSREKKERFSLILESASTNQTSMYLCASSFGGTGVNTGELFFGEGSRLTVL.

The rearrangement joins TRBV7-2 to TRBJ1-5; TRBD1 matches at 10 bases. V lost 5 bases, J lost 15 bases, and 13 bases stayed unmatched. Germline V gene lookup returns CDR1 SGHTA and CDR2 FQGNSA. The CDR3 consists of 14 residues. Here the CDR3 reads CASSRGQGKVPWHF. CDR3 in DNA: TGTGCCAGCAGCCGGGGACAGGGGAAAGTCCCTTGGCATTTT.

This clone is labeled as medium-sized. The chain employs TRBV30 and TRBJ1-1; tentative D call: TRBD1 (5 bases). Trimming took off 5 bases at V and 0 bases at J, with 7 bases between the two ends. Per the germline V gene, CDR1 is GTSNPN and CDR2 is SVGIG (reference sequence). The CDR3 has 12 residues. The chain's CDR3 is CAWGHMNTEAFF. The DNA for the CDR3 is TGTGCCTGGGGACACATGAACACTGAAGCTTTCTTT.

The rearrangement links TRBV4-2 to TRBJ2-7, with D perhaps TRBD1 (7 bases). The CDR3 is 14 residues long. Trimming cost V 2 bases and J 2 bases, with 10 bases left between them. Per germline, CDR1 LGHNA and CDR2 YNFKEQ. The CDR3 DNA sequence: TGTGCCAGCAGCCAACAGGGGGGACCCTACGAGCAGTACTTC. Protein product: CASSQQGGPYEQYF.

The CDR3 bases are TGTGCCAGCAGTGAGGCCGGAGTCTATGGCTACACCTTC. Translation: CASSEAGVYGYTF. V is TRBV6-1 and J is TRBJ1-2; D gene ambiguous. CDR1 is MNHNS and CDR2 is SASEGT in the germline V gene. V gave up 3 bases and J gave up 4 bases, with 9 bases separating them. The length of the CDR3 is 13 residues.

DNA of the CDR3: TGCGCCAGCTCTTCCCAGGGGCGCGAGCAGTACTTC. Protein product: CASSSQGREQYF. The rearrangement joins TRBV5-1 to TRBJ2-7, with D perhaps matching TRBD1 (6 bases). V shed 7 bases and J shed 6 bases, with 14 bases lying between them. The V gene's germline CDR1 is SGHRS and CDR2 YFSETQ. The CDR3 spans 12 residues.

For the CDR3, the DNA is TGTGCCAGCAGCCCCATGCTAGTGGGAGCGCCTGCGGATAATGAGCAGTTCTTC. Protein product: CASSPMLVGAPADNEQFF. J is TRBJ2-1 and V is TRBV7-6, with TRBD2 as a possible D gene (5 bases). Trimming left V 5 bases short and J 7 bases short, with 27 bases between. CDR3 length equals 18 residues. The germline CDR1 and CDR2 sequences are SGHVS and FNYEAQ.

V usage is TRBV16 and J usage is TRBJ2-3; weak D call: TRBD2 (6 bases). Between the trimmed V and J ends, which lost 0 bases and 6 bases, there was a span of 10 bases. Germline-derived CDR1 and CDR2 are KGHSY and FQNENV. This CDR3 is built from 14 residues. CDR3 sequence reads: CASSQSRGLDTQYF. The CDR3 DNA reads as TGTGCCAGCAGCCAATCTCGGGGGTTGGATACGCAGTATTTT.